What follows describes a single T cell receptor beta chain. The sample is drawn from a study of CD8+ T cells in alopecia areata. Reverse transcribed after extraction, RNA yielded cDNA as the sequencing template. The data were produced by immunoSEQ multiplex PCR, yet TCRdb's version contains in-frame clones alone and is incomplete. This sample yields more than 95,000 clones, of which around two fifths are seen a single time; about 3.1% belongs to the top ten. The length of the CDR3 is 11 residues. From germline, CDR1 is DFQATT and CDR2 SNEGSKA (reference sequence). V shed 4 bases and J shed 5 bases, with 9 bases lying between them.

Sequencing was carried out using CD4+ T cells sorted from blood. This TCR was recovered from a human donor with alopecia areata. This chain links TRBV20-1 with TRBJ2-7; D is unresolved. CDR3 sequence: CSAKPGHEQYF. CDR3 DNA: TGCAGTGCTAAGCCCGGGCACGAGCAGTACTTC.